These T cell receptor beta chains were read from a single sample in a study of PD-L1 blockade in urothelial cancer. TCRdb keeps only in-frame clones here, not all; method: immunoSEQ multiplex PCR. The data hold about 74,000 clones, with approximately 87% observed a single time. Sequenced here: PBMCs, sampled around atezolizumab (anti-PD-L1) treatment. These TCRs come from a man between 65 and 85 years old with urothelial cancer. The conserved cysteine and the conserved F or W are not part of the CDR3 here. Clone size is stated in some rows and not others, as once, few, many or a class when expanded.

clone_size,v_call,cdr3_length,cdr3_aa
.,TRBV6-5,11,ASSYPTGTEAF
.,TRBV9,14,ASTGAGGSNTGELF
.,TRBV2,11,ASNAERNTEAF
.,TRBV15,18,ATSRDQSLGGTGGAYEQY
.,TRBV6-1,11,ASSELDFDRTT
.,TRBV5-1,12,ASSLGAGEETQY
.,TRBV7-8,15,ASSLVAGVKSYNEQF
once,TRBV5-8,14,ASSLPHRGSNQPQH
.,TRBV9,13,ASSVDVGRGNEQF
.,TRBV4-2,15,ASSQRTPSIDSYEQY
.,TRBV5-1,14,ASSWVAGGPYNEQF
.,TRBV27,14,ASSPQVGSLGGPQY
.,TRBV11-1,14,ASSSPIEWGGRTQY
.,TRBV9,13,ASSPRPGTRDTQY
once,TRBV7-9,12,ASSLQGPNSPLH
.,TRBV5-4,11,ASSLAGGSGYT
.,TRBV5-1,11,ASSGEAGNGYT
.,TRBV27,14,ASSFLGIGGTGELF
.,TRBV2,14,ASSGASGRGKETQY
.,TRBV4-1,14,ASSQLLAGERETQY
.,TRBV2,13,ASSGGTGVYQPQH
.,TRBV7-8,12,ASSLGAGSGEQY
.,TRBV2,13,ASNTGLEVYNEQF
few,TRBV27,16,ASSLAPGTGLKNNEQF
.,TRBV29-1,10,SVLPTGEKLF
.,TRBV5-1,13,ASSATGVGANVLT
.,TRBV11-3,14,ASSSQTSGYYNEQF
.,TRBV6-5,9,ATHGGYEQY
.,TRBV7-6,13,ASSLRTGDGGELF
once,TRBV7-3,13,ASSLTGLQQETQY
.,TRBV6-5,9,AVGASYEQY
.,TRBV27,13,ASSLGTGGTGELF
.,TRBV7-9,14,ASSRAGTGTFHEQY
few,TRBV4-2,19,ASSQEMGAVGRLSSGNTIY
few,TRBV5-4,13,ASSSQTRGVKGYT
once,TRBV9,12,ASSPGTRQETQY
.,TRBV6-1,13,ASFHPGQGIYEQY
.,TRBV5-1,14,ASSFGGAWGNQPQH
.,TRBV18,13,ASSPDRAVHNEQF
once,TRBV28,14,ASSSRLAGVSDTQY
once,TRBV18,16,ASSLLGRGRLSSHEQF
.,TRBV28,11,ASSQGWNQPQH
once,TRBV9,12,ASNPLGGVGGYT
.,TRBV28,13,ASSLHTGGTYGYT
.,TRBV7-6,12,ASSSTTGNTEAF
once,TRBV15,13,ATSRDLGGSGPQH
.,TRBV5-4,13,ASSLGGQGPFEAF
.,TRBV5-8,12,ASTPGLLNTEAF
.,TRBV19,12,ASSLGQNNEKLF
once,TRBV7-8,16,ASSQATGLVYSNQPQH
.,TRBV18,14,ASSPSQGAPVDTQY
.,TRBV6-5,13,ASSYSGRANYGYT
.,TRBV19,12,ASSIQGGSSGYT
.,TRBV30,12,AWSTGLSNQPQH
.,TRBV29-1,12,REWKDIITGELF